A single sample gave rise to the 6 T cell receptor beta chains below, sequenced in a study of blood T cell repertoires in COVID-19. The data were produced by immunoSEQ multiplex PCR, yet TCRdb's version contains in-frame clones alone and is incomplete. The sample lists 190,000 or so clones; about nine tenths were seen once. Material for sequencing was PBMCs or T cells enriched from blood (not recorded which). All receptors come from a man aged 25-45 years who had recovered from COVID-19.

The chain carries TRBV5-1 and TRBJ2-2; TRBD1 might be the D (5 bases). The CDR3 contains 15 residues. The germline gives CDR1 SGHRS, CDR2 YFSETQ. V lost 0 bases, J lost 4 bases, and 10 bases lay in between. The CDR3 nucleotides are TGCGCCAGCAGCTTGGCAGGGTTGGGCACCGGGGAGCTGTTTTTT. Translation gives CASSLAGLGTGELFF. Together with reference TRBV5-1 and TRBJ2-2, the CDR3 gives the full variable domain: KAGVTQTPRYLIKTRGQQVTLSCSPISGHRSVSWYQQTPGQGLQFLFEYFSETQRNKGNFPGRFSGRQFSNSRSEMNVSTLELGDSALYLCASSLAGLGTGELFFGEGSRLTVL.

The CDR3 reads CASSDPFYGYTF. The CDR3 nucleotides read TGTGCCAGCAGTGATCCTTTCTATGGCTACACCTTC. The chain links TRBV25-1 to TRBJ1-2; the D is unclear. Germline V gives CDR1 MGHDK, CDR2 SYGVNS. Between the trimmed V and J ends, which lost 3 bases and 4 bases, there was a span of 6 bases. CDR3 length: 12 amino acids.

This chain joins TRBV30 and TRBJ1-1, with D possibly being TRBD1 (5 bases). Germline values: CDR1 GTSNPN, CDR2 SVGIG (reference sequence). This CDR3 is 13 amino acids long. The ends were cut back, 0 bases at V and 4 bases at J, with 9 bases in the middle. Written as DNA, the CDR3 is TGTGCCTGGAGTGTAGGCAGGGCCACTGAAGCTTTCTTT. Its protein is CAWSVGRATEAFF. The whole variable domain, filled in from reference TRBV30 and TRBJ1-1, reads SQTIHQWPATLVQPVGSPLSLECTVEGTSNPNLYWYRQAAGRGLQLLFYSVGIGQISSEVPQNLSASRPQDRQFILSSKKLLLSDSGFYLCAWSVGRATEAFFGQGTRLTVV.

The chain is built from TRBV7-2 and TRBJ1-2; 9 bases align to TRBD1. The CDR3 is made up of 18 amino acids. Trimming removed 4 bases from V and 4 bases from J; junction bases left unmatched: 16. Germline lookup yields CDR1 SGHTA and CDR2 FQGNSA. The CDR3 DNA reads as TGTGCCAGCAGCTCCAGATCCGGGACAGGGTTGAGGGGCTATGGCTACACCTTC. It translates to CASSSRSGTGLRGYGYTF.

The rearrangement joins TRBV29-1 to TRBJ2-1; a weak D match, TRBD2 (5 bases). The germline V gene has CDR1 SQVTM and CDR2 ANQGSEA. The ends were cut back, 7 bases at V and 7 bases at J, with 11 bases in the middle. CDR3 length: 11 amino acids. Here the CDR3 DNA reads TGCAGCGCCGAGGACTTGAATGAGCAGTTCTTC. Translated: CSAEDLNEQFF.

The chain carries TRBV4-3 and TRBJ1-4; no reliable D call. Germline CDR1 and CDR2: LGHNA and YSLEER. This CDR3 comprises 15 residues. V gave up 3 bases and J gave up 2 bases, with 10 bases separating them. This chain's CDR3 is CASSQSRATNEKLFF. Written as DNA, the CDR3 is TGCGCCAGCAGCCAGAGTCGAGCGACTAATGAAAAACTGTTTTTT.